This T cell receptor beta chain was recovered during a study of blood T cell repertoires in COVID-19. Across the whole study: PBMCs, B-cell-depleted T cells, or T cells were the source of the cDNA or gDNA that made up the material.

Per the original methods: Using reference gene primer amplification, nucleated cell counts were estimated. Clones were read by immunoSEQ multiplex PCR, and TCRdb kept only the in-frame ones, dropping some. That table furnishes V, J and clone size, whereas the DNA furnished D and trimming. The sample lists about 230,000 clones; approximately 87% were seen once. Sample: peripheral blood. This TCR derives from a woman in her sixties or seventies with active or convalescent COVID-19.

The DNA of the CDR3 is TGTGCCAGCAGCCAAGCCCCCCCAAGGGAGGTGCCAGATACGCAGTATTTT. Its protein is CASSQAPPREVPDTQYF. The chain combines TRBV3-1 (or the pseudogene TRBV3-2) with TRBJ2-3, with D possibly being TRBD2 (6 bases). Looked up from germline, CDR1 is LGHDT and CDR2 is YNNKEL (reference sequence). This CDR3 is 17 amino acids long. Trimming left V 1 base short and J 4 bases short, with 18 bases between.